The 25 T cell receptor beta chains presented below share a single source sample, sequenced in a study of shared clonotypes between healthy human individuals. Produced via immunoSEQ multiplex PCR; TCRdb's table is partial and in-frame only. The top ten clones hold roughly 1.1% of a sample with millions of clones, 85% to 95% of them seen once. Positively selected for CCR7, the CD45RO-negative cells used as naive CD8 cells excluded terminally differentiated effector memory CD45RA+ cells. Sample: naive CD8+ T cells sorted from blood. The receptor source for this set is a man younger than 35 in good health.

This chain connects TRBV4-3 to TRBJ1-4, with TRBD1 identical over 8 bases. CDR1 and CDR2 from the germline V gene are LGHNA and YSLEER. Trimming removed 1 base from V and 5 bases from J; junction bases left unmatched: 3. This CDR3 has 15 amino acids. The CDR3 protein is CASSQGAGGNEKLFF. The CDR3 coding sequence is TGCGCCAGCAGCCAAGGTGCAGGGGGCAATGAAAAACTGTTTTTT.

The chain joins TRBV15 to TRBJ1-5; no reliable D call. The V end lost 3 bases, the J end lost 1 base, and 10 bases lay between the germline ends. The CDR3 is 15 amino acids. Germline-derived CDR1 and CDR2 are LNHNV and YYDKDF (reference sequence). CDR3 amino acids: CATSSERMSNQPQHF. The DNA for the CDR3 is TGTGCCACCAGCAGTGAGCGCATGAGCAATCAGCCCCAGCATTTT.

This rearrangement joins TRBV12-5 to TRBJ2-7; D remains ambiguous. The V end was cut by 5 bases, the J end by 7 bases, with 18 bases between. Per the germline V gene, CDR1 is LGHNT and CDR2 is FRNRAP. The CDR3 consists of 14 residues. The CDR3 region is CASGPGNPAWEQYF. The CDR3 bases are TGTGCTAGTGGTCCTGGCAACCCGGCGTGGGAGCAGTACTTC. Looking up the rest from reference TRBV12-5 and TRBJ2-7 gives the full variable domain: DARVTQTPRHKVTEMGQEVTMRCQPILGHNTVFWYRQTMMQGLELLAYFRNRAPLDDSGMPKDRFSAEMPDATLATLKIQPSEPRDSAVYFCASGPGNPAWEQYFGPGTRLTVT.

The chain uses TRBV13 and TRBJ2-1; D tentatively fits TRBD1 or TRBD2 (7 bases each). There are 13 residues in the CDR3. Deletions cut 5 bases from V and 6 bases from J, with 11 bases between. Germline V gene data show CDR1 as PRHDT and CDR2 as FYEKMQ (reference sequence). The CDR3 DNA follows: TGTGCCAGCAGCCCAGGGGGGGTCAATGAGCAGTTCTTC. Amino acid sequence: CASSPGGVNEQFF.

Concerning this clone: The sample contains more than one DNA sequence encoding this CDR3. The chain carries TRBV5-1 and TRBJ2-7; 9 bases are shared with TRBD1. CDR3 size: 15 residues. CDR1 is SGHRS, CDR2 YFSETQ, per germline. V lost 4 bases to trimming and J lost 0 bases; unmatched junction nucleotides: 5. The CDR3 protein is CASSGGQGISYEQYF. The CDR3 region has the DNA TGCGCCAGCAGCGGAGGACAGGGGATCTCCTACGAGCAGTACTTC. The whole variable domain, filled in from reference TRBV5-1 and TRBJ2-7, reads KAGVTQTPRYLIKTRGQQVTLSCSPISGHRSVSWYQQTPGQGLQFLFEYFSETQRNKGNFPGRFSGRQFSNSRSEMNVSTLELGDSALYLCASSGGQGISYEQYFGPGTRLTVT.

This rearrangement joins TRBV7-9 to TRBJ1-1, with TRBD1 matching 11 bases. V gave up 0 bases and J gave up 5 bases; unmatched junction bases: 11. Germline loops: CDR1 SEHNR, CDR2 FQNEAQ (reference sequence). This CDR3 is 18 amino acids long. CDR3 sequence reads: CASSLAVILGQGGTEAFF. CDR3 bases: TGTGCCAGCAGCTTAGCTGTAATTTTGGGACAGGGGGGGACTGAAGCTTTCTTT.

The chain carries TRBV11-2 and TRBJ1-6; D call uncertain. V dropped 1 base and J dropped 10 bases, with 5 bases sitting between them. In germline, CDR1 is SGHAT, CDR2 FQNNGV. The CDR3 runs 12 residues. The DNA of the CDR3 is TGTGCCAGCAGCTTAGGGTCCTCACCCCTCCACTTT. It specifies CASSLGSSPLHF.

The DNA of the CDR3 is TGTGCCAGCAGTGAAGGAACTAGCGGGGGGGCCAGGGAGACCCAGTACTTC. Translating gives CASSEGTSGGARETQYF. The chain combines TRBV6-1 with TRBJ2-5; 13 bases match TRBD2. In germline, CDR1 is MNHNS, CDR2 SASEGT. CDR3 length: 17 amino acids. J lost 5 bases, V lost 1 base, and 7 bases had no gene match.

The chain uses TRBV7-9 and TRBJ2-1; D not resolved. This CDR3 contains 15 residues. The germline V and J ends were trimmed by 5 bases and 3 bases, with 14 bases remaining between them. The germline V gene has CDR1 SEHNR and CDR2 FQNEAQ (reference sequence). DNA for the CDR3: TGTGCCAGCAGCCCCGTAAACGTGCTCTACAATGAGCAGTTCTTC. This codes for CASSPVNVLYNEQFF.

The CDR3 loop is CAWSSSAYSNQPQHF. The CDR3 DNA sequence: TGTGCCTGGAGTAGCAGCGCTTATAGCAATCAGCCCCAGCATTTT. The rearrangement uses TRBV30 and TRBJ1-5, with no clear D. The germline gives CDR1 GTSNPN, CDR2 SVGIG (reference sequence). V lost 2 bases and J lost 0, with 11 bases in between. CDR3 length: 15 amino acids.

As to this clone: A junction end diverges from the germline sequence, so it may reflect a read error. CDR3 protein: CASSYSEGMSF. CDR3 DNA: TGTGCCAGCAGTTACTCGGAGGGAATGAGCTTT. The chain employs TRBV6-6 and TRBJ1-1; D ambiguous. The CDR3 has 11 amino acids. Germline V gene data show CDR1 as MNHNY and CDR2 as SVGAGI (reference sequence).

The genes are TRBV30 and TRBJ1-1; 7 bases are shared with TRBD1. The germline CDR1 and CDR2 sequences are GTSNPN and SVGIG (reference sequence). This CDR3 is built from 14 residues. V gave up 2 bases and J gave up 3 bases; unmatched junction bases: 6. The CDR3 DNA is TGTGCCTGGAGTCCAGGGAGGGGGCACACTGAAGCTTTCTTT. Its protein product is CAWSPGRGHTEAFF.

This chain joins TRBV7-6 and TRBJ2-7, with 9 nucleotides matching TRBD2. V gave up 6 bases and J gave up 7 bases; unmatched junction bases: 13. The V gene's germline CDR1 is SGHVS and CDR2 FNYEAQ. There are 15 residues in the CDR3. DNA of the CDR3: TGTGCCAGCAGTCGGGAGCGTAGCGGGAGTCAAGAGCAGTACTTC. Its protein product is CASSRERSGSQEQYF.

The rearrangement joins TRBV5-8 to TRBJ1-4; no clear D gene. CDR1 is SGHTS, CDR2 YDEGEE, per germline. The CDR3 loop spans 13 amino acids. V lost 6 bases and J lost 3, with 9 bases in between. Here the CDR3 DNA reads TGTGCCAGCAACCCCACTCCTAATGAAAAACTGTTTTTT. Protein product: CASNPTPNEKLFF.

The chain is built from TRBV25-1 and TRBJ1-6; 7 bases match TRBD1. V lost 5 bases to trimming and J lost 7 bases; unmatched junction nucleotides: 11. Germline V gene sequence: CDR1 MGHDK, CDR2 SYGVNS. The CDR3 extends over 16 amino acids. CDR3 sequence (DNA): TGTGCCAGCAGTTCCGGGCACAGGGGAGTCAATTCACCCCTCCACTTT. Translating gives CASSSGHRGVNSPLHF.

The chain links TRBV5-1 to TRBJ2-2; the D gene is possibly TRBD1 (6 bases). V lost 4 bases and J lost 4, with 11 bases in between. Per germline, CDR1 SGHRS and CDR2 YFSETQ. This CDR3 region has 14 residues. CDR3 nucleotide sequence: TGCGCCAGCAGCCTGGACAGCCCCACCGGGGAGCTGTTTTTT. This sequence encodes CASSLDSPTGELFF.

Turning to this clone: A clone one base away is much larger, so this may be a read error. The sample contains more than one DNA sequence encoding this CDR3. The rearrangement joins TRBV7-9 to TRBJ2-7; 8 bases align to TRBD1. Per germline, CDR1 SEHNR and CDR2 FQNEAQ (reference sequence). There are 13 residues in the CDR3. Trimming removed 4 bases from V and 2 bases from J; junction bases left unmatched: 1. DNA of the CDR3: TGTGCCAGCAGCTGGACAGGGACCTACGAGCAGTACTTC. Residues: CASSWTGTYEQYF.

V is TRBV2 and J is TRBJ1-4, with D tentatively TRBD1 (6 bases). The CDR3 runs 16 residues. Germline V CDR1 and CDR2: SNHLY, FYNNEI. V was shortened by 10 bases and J by 8 bases, with 26 bases between the two germline ends. The CDR3 nucleotides are TGTGCCACCCAGGGGACGGCAGGGTCTGAGAGGGAAAAACTGTTTTTT. It yields the protein CATQGTAGSEREKLFF.

The chain is built from TRBV10-3 and TRBJ1-1, with 8 bases matching TRBD1. This CDR3 contains 14 residues. The germline V gene has CDR1 ENHRY and CDR2 SYGVKD. The V segment lost 6 bases and the J segment 5 bases; nucleotides outside the gene matches: 8. CDR3: CAISKETGVTEAFF. The CDR3 bases are TGTGCCATCAGCAAGGAGACAGGGGTTACTGAAGCTTTCTTT.

This chain uses TRBV4-3 with TRBJ2-1; 12 bases agree with TRBD2. The CDR3 spans 15 residues. The germline V gene has CDR1 LGHNA and CDR2 YSLEER. The trim removed 3 bases at V and 6 bases at J, leaving 3 bases unmatched. The CDR3 loop is CASSQILAGGNEQFF. CDR3 in DNA: TGCGCCAGCAGCCAGATACTAGCGGGGGGCAATGAGCAGTTCTTC.

The chain links TRBV19 to TRBJ2-1; TRBD2 matches at 11 bases. CDR1 and CDR2 from the germline V gene are LNHDA and SQIVND (reference sequence). The CDR3 consists of 15 residues. The ends lost 2 bases at V and 8 bases at J; junction bases unmatched: 5. This CDR3 is CASSILAGGADEQFF. In nucleotides, the CDR3 is TGTGCCAGTAGTATACTAGCGGGAGGAGCTGATGAGCAGTTCTTC.

This chain uses TRBV27 with TRBJ2-7, with 13 bases aligning to TRBD2. The CDR3 loop spans 16 amino acids. Germline V gives CDR1 MNHEY, CDR2 SMNVEV (reference sequence). V shed 6 bases, J shed 2 bases, and the junction held 7 bases outside the gene matches. CDR3 bases: TGTGCCAGCAGCTGGACTAGCGGGAGTTATCCCTACGAGCAGTACTTC. Amino acid sequence: CASSWTSGSYPYEQYF.

This clone was found a few times. This chain links TRBV30 with TRBJ2-5; perhaps D is TRBD1 or TRBD2 (6 bases each). Between the trimmed V and J ends, which lost 0 bases and 1 base, there was a span of 9 bases. The CDR3 length is 14 residues. The germline V gene encodes CDR1 GTSNPN and CDR2 SVGIG (reference sequence). CDR3 nucleotides: TGTGCCTGGAGTGTAGGGGGGACCCAAGAGACCCAGTACTTC. It codes for CAWSVGGTQETQYF.

Comments on this clone: This specimen includes other DNA sequences encoding the same CDR3. The V and J genes are TRBV27 and TRBJ2-3, with TRBD2 as a possible D gene (5 bases). V lost 4 bases to trimming and J lost 5 bases, with 7 bases between them. Germline assignment: CDR1 MNHEY and CDR2 SMNVEV (reference sequence). The CDR3 totals 12 residues. The CDR3 nucleotides read TGTGCCAGCAGTTATCGGGGAGATACGCAGTATTTT. Amino acids: CASSYRGDTQYF.

The chain recombines TRBV30 with TRBJ1-1, with a weak D call TRBD1 (6 bases). Trimming removed 3 bases from V and 6 bases from J, with 14 bases in between. Germline CDR1 reads GTSNPN; CDR2 reads SVGIG (reference sequence). The CDR3 is made up of 13 amino acids. The CDR3 loop is CAWRGRGAAEAFF. DNA for the CDR3: TGTGCCTGGAGGGGAAGGGGGGCGGCTGAAGCTTTCTTT.